One TCR beta chain is described in this entry. Its antigen is currently not known. A read error may produce the germline difference seen at one junction end. TCR beta libraries were generated from genomic DNA with the immunoSEQ kit, following the manufacturer's recommendations. To prepare libraries, a first multiplex PCR with proprietary primers was run, followed by a second PCR that added unique barcodes, and a bead cleanup was done after each round. Each sample batch included a kit-provided positive control reaction and a negative control reaction. The final libraries underwent checking on an Agilent 4200 TapeStation D1000 ScreenTape, volumetric pooling, and quantification by qPCR. Sequencing was performed on an Illumina NextSeq500 with a MidOutput 150-cycle cartridge, and 156 Read1 and 15 Index1 cycles were run with kit custom primers. The pooled library was loaded at 1.0 pM, and around 18% PhiX control was spiked in. As for the authors' bioinformatics: Vendor-processed data were analyzed in R, and a clonotype was defined as all T cells sharing the same CDR3 nucleotide sequence. For clone abundance analyses, frequencies were normalized to the 10,000 most abundant clones per sample. Public T cell clones, which averaged fewer than five per sample, were removed prior to analysis. Tumor-enriched and baseline blood-enriched clonotypes were defined by at least a 32-fold difference in abundance between compartments. A beta-binomial differential abundance model was used to identify clonotypes that were expanded or contracted between blood time points. Tumor-blood repertoire similarity was measured with the Baroni-Urbani and Buser coefficient, and group comparisons used two-tailed Wilcoxon tests in R. TCRdb holds this immuneACCESS table with in-frame rearrangements only. Some clones are missing; in checked studies, unresolved V genes explain under half, and the rest has no known cause. V and J calls and clone size are copied from that table; D and trimming were computed from the DNA. The sample records around 74,000 clones, approximately 87% of which are singletons. The top ten clonotypes cover 2% to 3% of the sample.

This record belongs to a study of radiation and T cells in renal cell carcinoma (TCRdb year 2020). General notes on the study: A total of fewer than 55 samples underwent TCR beta sequencing, made up of approximately 26 tumors and about 27 peripheral blood samples. The final blood draw took place at 4 weeks after radiation, the same time as nephrectomy. Across all 50 or so samples, several million unique CDR3 nucleotide sequences encoding over 2.5 million unique CDR3 amino acid sequences were identified.

The time point label on this specimen signifies: blood 4 weeks post-SBRT, at nephrectomy. Per the publication, the treatment or condition label means: 15 Gy SBRT to primary tumor, nephrectomy 4 weeks later. The samples were drawn from a clinical trial, where primary renal cell carcinomas were treated with 15 Gy of stereotactic body radiation therapy and then removed by nephrectomy 4 weeks afterward. To follow tumor-enriched clonotypes, peripheral blood was collected serially from radiation-treated patients at baseline and again at 2 weeks and 4 weeks after SBRT. Renal cell carcinoma with clear cell pathology was present in all patients. Genomic DNA for TCR sequencing was prepared using the QIAamp DNA Blood Mini Kit (Qiagen). The analyses included only samples that passed all quality control checks. From the cysteine up to the phenylalanine, the CDR3 has a length of 8 residues. Of all the DNA, just the CDR3 is kept, 24 bases in frame from base 1. The germline V gene encodes CDR1 DFQATT and CDR2 SNEGSKA (reference sequence).

Broad study findings and their caveats: An increase in top tumor clonotypes in blood was observed from baseline to 2 weeks post-radiation, followed by contraction by 4 weeks, which was taken to suggest transient expansion of tumor-resident clones. Because the trial had a single-armed design, the trial could not examine how radiation dose or scheduling affected the TCR repertoire. Changes in the blood repertoire were not tracked past 4 weeks after treatment. Because pretreatment tumor biopsies were not available, the study could not determine whether clonotypes were already present within the tumor at baseline.

Recombination connected TRBV20-1 to TRBJ1-1; 7 central nucleotides agree with TRBD1. The specimen was blood, collected from a patient whose treatment included radiotherapy and nephrectomy. This receptor was obtained from a woman between 55 and 75 years old with renal cell carcinoma. The sequenced DNA is TGCAGTGCCCCGGGACAGATATTT. Its protein product is CSAPGQIF.